Below, 5 T cell receptor beta chains from the same sample are listed, as sequenced in a study of healthy donors' naive CD4 and CD8 T cells. TCR libraries were built from approximately 490 ng of total RNA by linear amplification. TCRdb reprocessed the reads with MiXCR, giving one entry per CDR3 protein. The sample includes 150,000 to 200,000 distinct CDR3 sequences, 65% to 75% seen only once; the top ten take 2% to 2.5%. What was sequenced was naive CD4+ and CD8+ T cells sorted from blood, pooled from several donors. These receptors came from a pool of human donors in good health; the sample pools cells from several healthy donors.

The chain is built from TRBV19 and TRBJ1-2; D ambiguous. CDR1 and CDR2 (germline): LNHDA, SQIVND (reference sequence). The CDR3 sequence is 17 residues long. V shed 2 bases and J shed 8 bases, with 24 bases lying between them. For the CDR3, the DNA is TGTGCCAGTAGTATATGGACCATAACGGAAGAGAAGGAAGGCTACACCTTC. This sequence encodes CASSIWTITEEKEGYTF. Complete variable domain (other parts from reference TRBV19 and TRBJ1-2): DGGITQSPKYLFRKEGQNVTLSCEQNLNHDAMYWYRQDPGQGLRLIYYSQIVNDFQKGDIAEGYSVSREKKESFPLTVTSAQKNPTAFYLCASSIWTITEEKEGYTFGSGTRLTVV.

V usage is TRBV19 and J usage is TRBJ2-3; no definite D call. CDR1 LNHDA and CDR2 SQIVND come from the germline V gene (reference sequence). This CDR3 region has 12 residues. Trimming removed 5 bases at V and 6 bases at J, with 9 bases between. The chain's CDR3 is CASSRLGDTQYF. The CDR3 DNA reads TGTGCCAGTAGTCGCTTGGGGGATACGCAGTATTTT.

This sequence joins TRBV29-1 and TRBJ2-7, with D unclear. The CDR3 runs 15 residues. Germline V CDR1 and CDR2: SQVTM, ANQGSEA. The ends were cut back, 0 bases at V and 3 bases at J, with 15 bases in the middle. CDR3 protein: CSVEDLQGRYYEQYF. CDR3 nucleotide sequence: TGCAGCGTTGAAGATCTTCAAGGGCGATACTACGAGCAGTACTTC.

V and J are TRBV11-2 and TRBJ2-2, with D possibly matching TRBD1 (6 bases). CDR3 length: 13 amino acids. The V end lost 10 bases, the J end lost 3 bases, and 12 bases lay between the germline ends. Germline V gene sequence: CDR1 SGHAT, CDR2 FQNNGV. The chain's CDR3 is CATSDRYTGELFF. In DNA form, the CDR3 reads TGTGCCACCTCGGACAGATACACCGGGGAGCTGTTTTTT.

This chain uses TRBV6-6 with TRBJ1-5, with a weak D call TRBD1 (5 bases). Trimming pared 0 bases from V and 4 bases from J, leaving 16 bases between. CDR1 is MNHNY and CDR2 is SVGAGI in the germline V gene (reference sequence). There are 17 residues in the CDR3. This CDR3 is CASSYSGAGRLNQPQHF. CDR3 DNA sequence: TGTGCCAGCAGTTACTCTGGGGCAGGGAGGCTAAATCAGCCCCAGCATTTT.